This T cell receptor beta chain was found in a study of blood T cell repertoires in COVID-19. Germline CDR1 reads LNHNV; CDR2 reads YYDKDF (reference sequence). V lost 1 base, J lost 3 bases, and 11 bases lay in between. There are 15 residues in the CDR3. In the original processing: For nucleated cells, counts were estimated from reference gene primer amplification. Only in-frame clones appear in the TCRdb table, and some are missing; sequencing was by immunoSEQ multiplex PCR. V, J and clone size derive from that table, while D and trimming were established from the DNA sequence. The sample lists 40,000 to 60,000 clones; about 81% were seen once.

The sample was peripheral blood. The chain has TRBV15 and TRBJ2-3; D ambiguous. The source is a man aged 45 to 65 with active COVID-19. In DNA, the CDR3 is TGTGCCACCAGCAGAGGCAGGCTTTGGACAGATACGCAGTATTTT. Amino acids: CATSRGRLWTDTQYF.